These 2 T cell receptor beta chains were sequenced from one sample in a study of Ad26.COV2.S vaccination and SARS-CoV-2 variants. Regarding treatment: 15 to 20 received Ad26.COV2.S at low or high dose, single or two shots; several received placebo; per-sample allocation not given. Samples came from day 63 after the first vaccine or placebo injection. Produced via immunoSEQ multiplex PCR; TCRdb's table is partial and in-frame only. The sample includes a few hundred thousand clones, roughly 84% of them seen just once. The sequencing here drew on peripheral blood, taken in a trial of Ad26.COV2.S vaccine versus placebo. The receptors derive from a person aged 18 to 65 who received the Ad26.COV2.S COVID-19 vaccine or a placebo.

This rearrangement joins TRBV6-5 to TRBJ2-1; TRBD2 matches 8 bases. This CDR3 has 15 amino acids. V shed 2 bases, J shed 2 bases, and the junction held 2 bases outside the gene matches. The germline V gene has CDR1 MNHEY and CDR2 SVGAGI. The CDR3 spells CASSYTGGPYNEQFF. CDR3 in DNA: TGTGCCAGCAGTTACACGGGGGGGCCCTACAATGAGCAGTTCTTC.

The chain recombines TRBV29-1 with TRBJ2-1; TRBD2 might be the D (5 bases). This CDR3 has 14 amino acids. Per the germline V gene, CDR1 is SQVTM and CDR2 is ANQGSEA. Trimming shortened V by 6 bases and J by 10 bases, and 22 bases separated the two germline ends. The CDR3 here is CSVRSLFGVPEQFF. For the CDR3, the DNA is TGCAGCGTACGCTCCCTTTTCGGGGTCCCAGAGCAGTTCTTC.